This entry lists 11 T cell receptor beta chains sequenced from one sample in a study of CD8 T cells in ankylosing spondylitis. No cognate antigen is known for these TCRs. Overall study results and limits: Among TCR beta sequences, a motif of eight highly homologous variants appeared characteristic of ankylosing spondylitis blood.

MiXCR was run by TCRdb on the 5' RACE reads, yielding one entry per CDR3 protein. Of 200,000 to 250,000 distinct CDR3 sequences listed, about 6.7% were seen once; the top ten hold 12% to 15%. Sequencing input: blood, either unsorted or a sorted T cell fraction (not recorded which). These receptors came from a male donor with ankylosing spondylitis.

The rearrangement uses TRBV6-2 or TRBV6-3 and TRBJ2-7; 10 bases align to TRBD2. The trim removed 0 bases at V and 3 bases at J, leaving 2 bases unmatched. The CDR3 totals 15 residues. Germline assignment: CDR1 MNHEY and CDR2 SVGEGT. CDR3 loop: CASSYSIAGGYEQYF. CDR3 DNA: TGTGCCAGCAGTTACTCGATAGCGGGGGGCTACGAGCAGTACTTC.

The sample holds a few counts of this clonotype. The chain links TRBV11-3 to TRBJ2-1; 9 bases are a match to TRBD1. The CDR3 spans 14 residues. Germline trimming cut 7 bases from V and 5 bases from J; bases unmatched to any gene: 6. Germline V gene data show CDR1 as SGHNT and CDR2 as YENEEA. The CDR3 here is CASTSGTGNNEQFF. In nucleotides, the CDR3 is TGTGCCAGCACCTCCGGGACAGGGAACAATGAGCAGTTCTTC.

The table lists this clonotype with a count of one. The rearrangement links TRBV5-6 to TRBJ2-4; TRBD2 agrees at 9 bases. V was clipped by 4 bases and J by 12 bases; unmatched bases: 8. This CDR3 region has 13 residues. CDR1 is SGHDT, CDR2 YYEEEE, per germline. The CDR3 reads CASSPGTSCYQYF. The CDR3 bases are TGTGCCAGCAGCCCCGGGACTAGCTGCTATCAGTACTTC.

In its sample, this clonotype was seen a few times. The CDR3 here is CAWSTGRSATGELFF. For the CDR3, the DNA is TGTGCCTGGAGTACAGGGAGGAGTGCCACCGGGGAGCTGTTTTTT. The J gene is TRBJ2-2, the V gene TRBV30, with D possibly being TRBD1 or TRBD2 (6 bases each). This CDR3 contains 15 residues. Trimming removed 2 bases at V and 4 bases at J, with 14 bases between. The germline CDR1 and CDR2 sequences are GTSNPN and SVGIG (reference sequence).

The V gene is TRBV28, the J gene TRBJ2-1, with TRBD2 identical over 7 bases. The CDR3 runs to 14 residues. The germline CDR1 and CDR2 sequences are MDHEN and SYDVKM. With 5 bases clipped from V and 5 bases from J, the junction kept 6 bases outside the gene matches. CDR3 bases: TGTGCCAGCAGTGGGACCGGGACTAACAATGAGCAGTTCTTC. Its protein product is CASSGTGTNNEQFF.

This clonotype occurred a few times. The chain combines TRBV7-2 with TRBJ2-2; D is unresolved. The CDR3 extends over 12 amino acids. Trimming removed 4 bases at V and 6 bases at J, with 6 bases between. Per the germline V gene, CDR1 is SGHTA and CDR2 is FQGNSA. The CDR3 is CASSWESGELFF. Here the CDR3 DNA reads TGTGCCAGCAGCTGGGAATCCGGGGAGCTGTTTTTT.

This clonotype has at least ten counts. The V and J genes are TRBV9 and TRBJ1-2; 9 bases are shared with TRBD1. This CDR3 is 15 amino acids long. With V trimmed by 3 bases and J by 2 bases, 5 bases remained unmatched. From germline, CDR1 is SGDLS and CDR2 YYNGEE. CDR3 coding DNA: TGTGCCAGCAGCGGCGAGACAGGGGGGAACTATGGCTACACCTTC. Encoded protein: CASSGETGGNYGYTF.

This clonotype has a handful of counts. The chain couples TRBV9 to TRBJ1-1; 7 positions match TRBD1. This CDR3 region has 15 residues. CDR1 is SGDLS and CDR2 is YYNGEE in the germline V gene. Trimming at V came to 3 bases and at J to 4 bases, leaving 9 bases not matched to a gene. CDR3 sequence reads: CASSGRDRVFTEAFF. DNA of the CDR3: TGTGCCAGCAGCGGCCGGGACAGAGTCTTCACTGAAGCTTTCTTT.

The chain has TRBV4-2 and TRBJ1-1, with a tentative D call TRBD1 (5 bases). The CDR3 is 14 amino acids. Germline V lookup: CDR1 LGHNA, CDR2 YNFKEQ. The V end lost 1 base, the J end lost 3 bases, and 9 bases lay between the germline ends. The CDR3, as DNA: TGTGCCAGCAGCCAAGTTATGGGACACACTGAAGCTTTCTTT. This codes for CASSQVMGHTEAFF.

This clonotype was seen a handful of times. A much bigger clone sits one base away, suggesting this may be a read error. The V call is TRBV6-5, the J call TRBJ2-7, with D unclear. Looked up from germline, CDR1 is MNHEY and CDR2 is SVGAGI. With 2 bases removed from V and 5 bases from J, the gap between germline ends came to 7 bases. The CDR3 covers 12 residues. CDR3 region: CASSYGPNEQYF. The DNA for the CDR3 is TGTGCCAGCAGTTACGGGCCCAACGAGCAGTACTTC.

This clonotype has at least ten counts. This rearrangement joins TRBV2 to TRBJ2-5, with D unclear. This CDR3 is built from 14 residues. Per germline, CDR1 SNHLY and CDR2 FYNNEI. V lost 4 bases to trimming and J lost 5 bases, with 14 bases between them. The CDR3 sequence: CASSGVENLETQYF. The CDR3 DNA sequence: TGTGCCAGCAGTGGAGTTGAGAATTTGGAGACCCAGTACTTC.